A selection of T cell receptor beta chains follows, all from one sample in a study of blood T cell repertoires in COVID-19. Assay used: immunoSEQ multiplex PCR; TCRdb lists only in-frame clones, some missing. Here the sample spans some 220,000 clones, 85% being singletons. Material: peripheral blood. These receptors all come from a man aged 45-60 years who had recovered from COVID-19. Each CDR3 is given with its conserved first and last residue. The D gene is left open where the match is weak. A row's size may be missing; if present it is once, few, many or a size class.

clone size	V gene	D gene	J gene	CDR3 protein	CDR3 DNA
.	TRBV19	TRBD1	TRBJ2-1	CASSPLTGNEQFF	TGTGCCAGTAGTCCTCTGACAGGGAATGAGCAGTTCTTC
.	TRBV5-1	.	TRBJ2-7	CASSSTVSSYEQYF	TGCGCCAGCAGCTCGACAGTGAGCTCCTACGAGCAGTACTTC
.	TRBV6-1	TRBD1	TRBJ2-6	CASSEPGDRGSGANVLTF	TGTGCCAGCAGTGAACCAGGAGACAGGGGCTCTGGGGCCAACGTCCTGACTTTC
.	TRBV7-9	TRBD1	TRBJ2-3	CASSFTGANTDTQYF	TGTGCCAGCAGCTTTACAGGGGCCAACACAGATACGCAGTATTTT
.	TRBV5-1	TRBD2	TRBJ2-2	CASSSVMISGANTGELFF	TGCGCCAGCAGCTCCGTTATGATTAGCGGGGCGAACACCGGGGAGCTGTTTTTT
.	TRBV6-5	TRBD1	TRBJ1-1	CASRGQGRRAFF	TGTGCCAGCAGAGGACAGGGTAGAAGGGCTTTCTTT
.	TRBV28	.	TRBJ1-1	CASNIMSAGITTEAFF	TGTGCCAGCAACATAATGTCGGCGGGTATTACGACTGAAGCTTTCTTT
.	TRBV10-3	TRBD1	TRBJ1-6	CAISESVGGRSPLHF	TGTGCCATCAGTGAGTCAGTAGGGGGCAGGTCACCCCTCCACTTT
.	TRBV6-2/TRBV6-3	.	TRBJ2-1	CASSPSRKQYNEQFF	TGTGCCAGCAGTCCCTCTAGGAAACAATACAATGAGCAGTTCTTC
.	TRBV28	.	TRBJ1-2	CASRTQGLSYTF	TGTGCCAGCAGGACACAGGGTTTAAGCTACACCTTC
.	TRBV28	.	TRBJ2-7	CASSFGPTYEQYF	TGTGCCAGCAGTTTCGGTCCTACCTACGAGCAGTACTTC
.	TRBV29-1	.	TRBJ2-5	CSGGSPPETQYF	TGCAGCGGAGGGAGCCCCCCAGAGACCCAGTACTTC
.	TRBV27	TRBD1	TRBJ2-7	CASSLNSGTGKNEQYF	TGTGCCAGCAGTTTAAACTCGGGGACAGGAAAGAACGAGCAGTACTTC
few	TRBV4-1	TRBD1	TRBJ1-5	CASSPRQGDLNQPQHF	TGCGCCAGCAGCCCTCGACAGGGGGATTTGAATCAGCCCCAGCATTTT
.	TRBV11-2	.	TRBJ2-7	CASSLVQGFGYF	TGTGCCAGCAGCTTGGTACAGGGATTCGGGTACTTC
.	TRBV4-1	.	TRBJ1-3	CASSERDLAISGNTIYF	TGCGCCAGCAGCGAGCGGGACCTGGCAATATCTGGAAACACCATATATTTT
.	TRBV4-2	TRBD2	TRBJ2-1	CASSRGLAGYNEQFF	TGTGCCAGCAGCCGGGGACTAGCGGGATACAATGAGCAGTTCTTC
.	TRBV18	.	TRBJ2-1	CASSPRGSSYNEQFF	TGTGCCAGCTCACCGAGAGGGAGCTCCTACAATGAGCAGTTCTTC
.	TRBV3-1/TRBV3-2	TRBD1	TRBJ2-5	CASSPSGTGLGETQYF	TGTGCCAGCAGCCCATCCGGGACAGGCCTAGGGGAGACCCAGTACTTC
.	TRBV19	TRBD1	TRBJ1-1	CASRQQGLPEAFF	TGTGCCAGTAGGCAACAGGGGCTCCCTGAAGCTTTCTTT